This T cell receptor beta chain is from a study of beta chain features in type 1 diabetes (dated 2018 in TCRdb). Study-level background: No differences in mean age, gender distribution, total cell number or subset yield were found between patients and healthy donors. Across all samples, about 110 million sorted cells were examined, and cell number per subset correlated strongly with RNA yield. Regulatory and stem cell-like memory subsets were obtained from only 8 patients and about 8 healthy donors, while naive and central memory subsets were obtained from all 30 or so donors. The study compared the TCRB repertoires of sorted circulating CD4+ T cell subsets in recently diagnosed type 1 diabetes patients with those in matched healthy donors.

The paper as a whole reports these results and caveats: Type 1 diabetes patients showed a moderate but significant shortening of TCRB CDR3 length in all four CD4+ subsets. PCR might favor shorter templates, but patient and control samples were amplified and corrected together, so any skew would affect both groups equally. Because small numbers of individuals were included in the HLA sub-analyses, any influence of HLA type on TCRB rearrangement was left unresolved. Because cDNA rather than genomic DNA was sequenced, highly expressing activated cells could have been over-represented, although no difference in activation and CD3 levels was found between groups. Naive, central memory and regulatory TCRB repertoires appeared more similar among patients than among healthy donors. Fewer insertions and more nucleotide deletions at VDJ recombination sites were observed in patients with type 1 diabetes, implying thymic rearrangement abnormalities.

Inclusive of the bounding cysteine and phenylalanine, the CDR3 is 15 residues long. Only the CDR3 DNA is retained, 45 bases long and in frame from the first base. Reading the germline V gene gives CDR1 MDHEN and CDR2 SYDVKM. V loses 6 bases at its end and J loses 0 bases; junction bases beyond the gene matches: 4. The entire isolated RNA was reverse transcribed using the High Capacity cDNA Reverse Transcription Kit, and thus expressed TCRB transcripts were sequenced. Naive, central memory and regulatory T cell samples underwent deep immunoSEQ sequencing, averaging about 3.5 million total reads per sample. Sorted cells were lysed in RLT buffer and RNA was extracted with DNase-treated RNeasy Micro or Mini kits, depending on cell number. Each cell subset was processed separately to prevent cross-contamination, with patient and healthy donor samples processed together. The immunoSEQ multiplex PCR was used to amplify TCRB sequences from cDNA, yielding 87-bp fragments that span the CDR3 region. Sequencing of the amplicons was performed on the Illumina HiSeq platform. Per the original workflow: PCR bias was computationally corrected using synthetic template baselines, reads within Hamming distance 2 were collapsed, and singletons that could not be merged were discarded. Reads were aligned to IMGT to assign V, D and J genes, CDR3 length, and insertions or deletions at six rearrangement sites. Within each subset, clonotype counts were normalized to the number of sorted cells before true diversity and Gini coefficients were calculated with the tcR R package. Repertoire sharing was quantified using the overlap coefficient calculated on TCRB nucleotide sequences. Out-of-frame TCRB sequences from naive cells were analyzed to stand in for the pre-selection repertoire. Not all clones reach the TCRdb copy of this immuneACCESS table, which keeps in-frame sequences only. Checked studies attribute under half of the gap to unresolved V genes and leave the rest unexplained. V, J and clone size were drawn from that table, and D and trimming were deduced from the DNA. The sample table holds approximately 300,000 clones, of which approximately 11% were seen once. Just over 0.015% of the sample rests with the top ten.

As concerns this clone: Its antigen remains unidentified. Per-base qualities were not stored, and no clone one base away is much larger.

A single peripheral blood draw of approximately 0.11 L on average was collected from each donor into heparinised tubes. Using a panel that included CD45RO, CCR7, CD25, CD127, CD95 and CD27, naive, central memory, regulatory and stem cell-like memory CD4+ T cells were sorted on a BD FACSAria II. A purity above 95% was achieved for all sorted populations. PBMCs were separated immediately by Lymphoprep density gradient centrifugation and were stained directly, without being cultured. To minimize batch effects, samples were stained and sorted in pairs, one healthy donor with one patient per experiment.

The sample comprised naive CD4+ T cells from blood. The sample's cell subset or site label, decoded: true naive CD4+ T cells. Recombination connected TRBV28 to TRBJ2-2; 7 junctional bases match TRBD1. The sequence was collected from a woman in her 30s in good health. The CDR3 is CASRTGSPNTGELFF. The nucleotides read TGTGCCAGCAGGACAGGGTCCCCGAACACCGGGGAGCTGTTTTTT.